Below, 26 T cell receptor beta chains from the same sample are listed, as sequenced in a study of response to subunit inactivated influenza vaccine. Each CDR3 protein gets one entry after TCRdb re-called the RT-PCR reads with MiXCR. The sample carries 500,000 to 600,000 distinct CDR3 sequences, approximately 7.7% recorded once. This specimen consisted of PBMCs from blood, obtained less than 30 months after vaccination. These receptors were obtained from a man between 50 and 69 years old who received an inactivated influenza vaccine.

A few counts support this clonotype. The J gene is TRBJ2-7, the V gene TRBV18; a weak D match, TRBD2 (5 bases). CDR3 length: 14 residues. CDR1 KGHSH and CDR2 LQKENI come from the germline V gene. Trimming shortened V by 0 bases and J by 5 bases, and 11 bases separated the two germline ends. The CDR3 region is CASSPPGLAHEQYF. CDR3 sequence (DNA): TGTGCCAGCTCACCACCCGGGCTAGCCCACGAGCAGTACTTC.

The chain recombines TRBV20-1 with TRBJ2-5; unclear D gene. The CDR3 extends over 10 amino acids. V was cut by 6 bases and J by 5 bases, with 7 bases left in between. Germline values: CDR1 DFQATT, CDR2 SNEGSKA (reference sequence). The CDR3 DNA reads as TGCAGTGCAACCCTTGAGACCCAGTACTTC. This codes for CSATLETQYF.

This clonotype was found many times. The V and J genes are TRBV12-3 or TRBV12-4 and TRBJ2-3; perhaps TRBD2 as D (5 bases). This CDR3 has 16 amino acids. V lost 3 bases to trimming and J lost 2 bases, with 15 bases between them. CDR3 in amino acids: CASSFGPGLVTDTQYF. The CDR3 DNA sequence: TGTGCCAGCAGTTTTGGGCCCGGACTTGTCACAGATACGCAGTATTTT.

The sample holds a few counts of this clonotype. Written as DNA, the CDR3 is TGCGCCAGTAAGACCAGAGCCGGGACTAGCGGATTTAGCTCCTACAATGAGCAGTTCTTC. Its translation is CASKTRAGTSGFSSYNEQFF. V usage is TRBV5-1 and J usage is TRBJ2-1; 11 bases agree with TRBD2. The germline V gene has CDR1 SGHRS and CDR2 YFSETQ. The CDR3 sequence is 20 residues long. After removal of 8 bases from V and 0 bases from J, the junction contained 19 bases not matched to a gene.

The chain recombines TRBV7-9 with TRBJ2-5, with TRBD2 matching over 7 bases. CDR3 length: 11 residues. Germline CDR1 reads SEHNR; CDR2 reads FQNEAQ (reference sequence). With V trimmed by 6 bases and J by 10 bases, 5 bases remained unmatched. CDR3 protein: CASRDREDQYF. CDR3 nucleotide sequence: TGTGCCAGCAGGGATCGGGAGGACCAGTACTTC.

This clonotype was detected many times. The chain couples TRBV15 to TRBJ2-3; 10 bases map to TRBD1. This CDR3 spans 14 amino acids. Germline loops: CDR1 LNHNV, CDR2 YYDKDF (reference sequence). V shed 3 bases, J shed 3 bases, and the junction held 0 bases outside the gene matches. The CDR3 is CATSRGQGTDTQYF. For the CDR3, the DNA is TGTGCCACCAGCAGGGGACAGGGGACAGATACGCAGTATTTT.

The rearrangement uses TRBV9 and TRBJ1-2; D remains ambiguous. The germline V gene has CDR1 SGDLS and CDR2 YYNGEE. V lost 2 bases and J 0 bases, leaving 5 bases between the germline ends. CDR3 length equals 13 residues. The CDR3 spells CASSVRANYGYTF. Written as DNA, the CDR3 is TGTGCCAGCAGCGTGCGGGCTAACTATGGCTACACCTTC.

This clonotype was observed at least ten times. The chain uses TRBV20-1 and TRBJ2-2; no firm D call. The CDR3 sequence is 13 residues long. The germline CDR1 and CDR2 sequences are DFQATT and SNEGSKA (reference sequence). V was clipped by 4 bases and J by 5 bases, with 11 bases between them. The CDR3 DNA is TGCAGTGCTAAGAGTAGCCGGACCGGGGAGCTGTTTTTT. As protein: CSAKSSRTGELFF.

There are a few counts of this clonotype. This rearrangement joins TRBV4-1 to TRBJ1-4; no reliable D call. The germline V gene encodes CDR1 MGHRA and CDR2 YSYEKL. The CDR3 length is 15 residues. The V end lost 1 base, the J end lost 4 bases, and 10 bases lay between the germline ends. The CDR3 loop is CASSQVLRSNEKLFF. The CDR3 DNA follows: TGCGCCAGCAGCCAAGTACTCAGGAGTAATGAAAAACTGTTTTTT.

The chain recombines TRBV20-1 with TRBJ1-5; D uncertain. Germline CDR1 is DFQATT and CDR2 is SNEGSKA (reference sequence). This CDR3 region has 15 residues. V dropped 6 bases and J dropped 4 bases, with 19 bases sitting between them. DNA for the CDR3: TGCAGTGCCCGGAGCTGGGGAAATGAGAATCAGCCCCAGCATTTT. Translated: CSARSWGNENQPQHF.

Only a few counts were recorded for this clonotype. The chain links TRBV7-9 to TRBJ2-7; the D gene is possibly TRBD1 (6 bases). The length of the CDR3 is 15 residues. CDR1 is SEHNR, CDR2 FQNEAQ, per germline (reference sequence). V was pared by 7 bases and J by 0 bases, with 16 bases between. CDR3 residues: CASTPEAGASYEQYF. CDR3 bases: TGTGCCAGCACCCCAGAGGCAGGGGCCTCCTACGAGCAGTACTTC. Complete variable domain (other parts from reference TRBV7-9 and TRBJ2-7): DTGVSQNPRHKITKRGQNVTFRCDPISEHNRLYWYRQTLGQGPEFLTYFQNEAQLEKSRLLSDRFSAERPKGSFSTLEIQRTEQGDSAMYLCASTPEAGASYEQYFGPGTRLTVT.

This clonotype was picked up many times. The V and J genes are TRBV4-3 and TRBJ2-5, with 11 nucleotides matching TRBD2. There are 14 residues in the CDR3. The ends lost 3 bases at V and 5 bases at J; junction bases unmatched: 2. The germline V gene encodes CDR1 LGHNA and CDR2 YSLEER. Written as DNA, the CDR3 is TGCGCCAGCAGCCATAGGACTAGCGGGGAGACCCAGTACTTC. Its protein product is CASSHRTSGETQYF.

This chain joins TRBV20-1 and TRBJ2-3; 8 positions agree with TRBD2. The CDR3 has 13 amino acids. Germline CDR1 DFQATT, CDR2 SNEGSKA (reference sequence). V was pared by 3 bases and J by 4 bases, with 3 bases of the junction left unmatched. The CDR3 coding sequence is TGCAGTGCTAGGTTGGGACTAGCAGATACGCAGTATTTT. Amino acids: CSARLGLADTQYF.

This clonotype was observed a handful of times. The chain recombines TRBV29-1 with TRBJ1-1; D ambiguous. V was cut by 5 bases and J by 2 bases, with 9 bases left in between. The germline V gene has CDR1 SQVTM and CDR2 ANQGSEA. There are 12 residues in the CDR3. The CDR3 region has the DNA TGCAGCGTTTTCACTGTTAACACTGAAGCTTTCTTT. This sequence encodes CSVFTVNTEAFF. Based on the CDR3 plus reference TRBV29-1 and TRBJ1-1, the full variable domain is SAVISQKPSRDICQRGTSLTIQCQVDSQVTMMFWYRQQPGQSLTLIATANQGSEATYESGFVIDKFPISRPNLTFSTLTVSNMSPEDSSIYLCSVFTVNTEAFFGQGTRLTVV.

The chain carries TRBV7-9 and TRBJ2-7; D remains ambiguous. Germline V gene data show CDR1 as SEHNR and CDR2 as FQNEAQ (reference sequence). Trimming cost V 5 bases and J 5 bases, with 13 bases left between them. The CDR3 covers 13 residues. Here the CDR3 reads CASSPGPLHEQYF. Here the CDR3 DNA reads TGTGCCAGCAGCCCGGGCCCTCTCCACGAGCAGTACTTC. Full variable domain (rest looked up from reference TRBV7-9 and TRBJ2-7): DTGVSQNPRHKITKRGQNVTFRCDPISEHNRLYWYRQTLGQGPEFLTYFQNEAQLEKSRLLSDRFSAERPKGSFSTLEIQRTEQGDSAMYLCASSPGPLHEQYFGPGTRLTVT.

This clonotype was detected many times. The V and J genes are TRBV12-3 or TRBV12-4 and TRBJ1-1, with a tentative D call TRBD1 (5 bases). This CDR3 region has 13 residues. V lost 6 bases and J lost 1, with 9 bases in between. The CDR3 DNA reads as TGTGCCAGCAGACCGGGGGAGAACACTGAAGCTTTCTTT. This gives the protein CASRPGENTEAFF.

This clonotype was detected only a few times. V and J are TRBV5-6 and TRBJ1-2; D is ambiguous. The V gene's germline CDR1 is SGHDT and CDR2 YYEEEE. The CDR3 sequence is 12 residues long. Deletions cut 4 bases from V and 4 bases from J, with 8 bases between. This chain's CDR3 is CASSQRVYGYTF. As DNA, the CDR3 is TGTGCCAGCAGCCAGAGGGTCTATGGCTACACCTTC.

This clonotype was recorded only once. A junction boundary mismatches the germline segment, possibly from a read error. The V call is TRBV12-3 or TRBV12-4, the J call TRBJ1-5; D is unresolved. The CDR3 is 15 residues long. Written as DNA, the CDR3 is TGTGCCGGCAGATCGGAGGACCTTCACAATCAGCCCCAGCATTTT. Translating it yields CAGRSEDLHNQPQHF.

V is TRBV7-2 and J is TRBJ2-3; 16 bases match TRBD2. Germline V gene data show CDR1 as SGHTA and CDR2 as FQGNSA. The trim removed 3 bases at V and 2 bases at J, leaving 5 bases unmatched. The CDR3 has 18 amino acids. The DNA of the CDR3 is TGTGCCAGCAGCTTGCGGGGACTAGCGGGAGGGTACACAGATACGCAGTATTTT. Protein sequence: CASSLRGLAGGYTDTQYF.

This clonotype has only a few counts. The rearrangement joins TRBV25-1 to TRBJ1-1; tentatively, D is TRBD1 (5 bases). CDR3 length: 14 amino acids. CDR1 MGHDK and CDR2 SYGVNS come from the germline V gene. Trimming removed 3 bases at V and 3 bases at J, with 11 bases between. The CDR3 here is CASSELAGHTEAFF. The CDR3 DNA is TGTGCCAGCAGTGAGCTGGCAGGGCACACTGAAGCTTTCTTT.

This clonotype came up a few times. The V and J genes are TRBV24-1 and TRBJ2-1; 8 nucleotides match TRBD2. There are 17 residues in the CDR3. The junction had 14 bases not matched to a gene; V was cut back by 7 bases and J by 4 bases. Per germline, CDR1 KGHDR and CDR2 SFDVKD. The CDR3 loop reads CATSRGVGSGMYNEQFF. The DNA of the CDR3 is TGTGCCACCAGCCGTGGAGTGGGTAGCGGGATGTACAATGAGCAGTTCTTC.

This clonotype showed up many times. This rearrangement joins TRBV5-1 to TRBJ1-2; D gene unclear. Deletions cut 0 bases from V and 0 bases from J, with 6 bases between. The CDR3 covers 14 residues. Germline assignment: CDR1 SGHRS and CDR2 YFSETQ. The CDR3 DNA reads as TGCGCCAGCAGCTTGGGGCAGTCTAACTATGGCTACACCTTC. Its protein product is CASSLGQSNYGYTF.

This clonotype was detected only a few times. The V and J genes are TRBV19 and TRBJ2-1; tentative D call: TRBD2 (6 bases). Trimming shortened V by 5 bases and J by 4 bases, and 12 bases separated the two germline ends. The germline V gene has CDR1 LNHDA and CDR2 SQIVND (reference sequence). CDR3 length equals 14 residues. As DNA, the CDR3 is TGTGCCAGTAGTCCGACGACTAGGTACAATGAGCAGTTCTTC. This sequence encodes CASSPTTRYNEQFF.

This clonotype was observed a handful of times. The gene calls are TRBV7-9 and TRBJ2-1; no clear D gene. CDR1 and CDR2 from the germline V gene are SEHNR and FQNEAQ (reference sequence). The CDR3 has 13 residues. V was trimmed by 3 bases and J by 6 bases, leaving 9 bases between them. As DNA, the CDR3 is TGTGCCAGCAGCTTCCTGGCTGTCAATGAGCAGTTCTTC. Translation: CASSFLAVNEQFF.

The V call is TRBV11-2, the J call TRBJ2-1; 8 bases match TRBD2. Germline-derived CDR1 and CDR2 are SGHAT and FQNNGV. With 1 base clipped from V and 8 bases from J, the junction kept 7 bases outside the gene matches. The CDR3 totals 15 residues. CDR3 nucleotide sequence: TGTGCCAGCAGCTTAGGCCCAGCGGGAGTGTATGAGCAGTTCTTC. Residues: CASSLGPAGVYEQFF.

The chain recombines TRBV6-2 or TRBV6-3 with TRBJ1-5; the D gene is possibly TRBD1 (5 bases). The germline V gene encodes CDR1 MNHEY and CDR2 SVGEGT. The CDR3 runs to 14 residues. Trimming took 6 bases from V and 1 from J, leaving 10 bases between them. In nucleotides, the CDR3 is TGTGCCAGCAGCCGGGACGGGAGCAATCAGCCCCAGCATTTT. It translates to CASSRDGSNQPQHF.